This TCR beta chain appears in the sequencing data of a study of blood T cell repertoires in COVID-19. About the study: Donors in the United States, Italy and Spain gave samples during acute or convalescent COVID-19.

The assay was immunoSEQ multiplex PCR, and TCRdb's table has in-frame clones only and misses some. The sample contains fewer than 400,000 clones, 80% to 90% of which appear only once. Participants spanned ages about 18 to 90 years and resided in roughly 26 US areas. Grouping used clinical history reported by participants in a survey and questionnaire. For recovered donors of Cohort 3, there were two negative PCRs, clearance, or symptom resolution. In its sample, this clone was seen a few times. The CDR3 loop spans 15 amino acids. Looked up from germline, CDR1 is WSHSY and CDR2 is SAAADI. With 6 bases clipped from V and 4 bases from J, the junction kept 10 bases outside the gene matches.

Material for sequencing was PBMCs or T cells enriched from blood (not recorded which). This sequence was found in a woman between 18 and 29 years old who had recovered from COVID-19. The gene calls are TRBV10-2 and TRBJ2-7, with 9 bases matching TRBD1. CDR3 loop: CASSNWDRDRYEQYF. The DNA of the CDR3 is TGCGCCAGCAGCAACTGGGACAGGGATAGATACGAGCAGTACTTC.